The 29 T cell receptor beta chains presented below share a single source sample, sequenced in a study of tumor-infiltrating lymphocytes in primary liver carcinoma. Taking about 19-32 mg of unsorted bulk tissue, the authors co-extracted RNA and DNA. Starting material of 400 to 600 ng total RNA yielded TCR beta cDNA via a constant-region primer. Investigators got TCR beta libraries out of three nested multiplex PCR rounds, done with slightly modified ARM-PCR. It was with TRBV1-TRBV30 forward primers and a C-beta reverse primer that the first two PCR rounds were run, at roughly 10 cycles each. TCRdb re-called the multiplex PCR reads through MiXCR, storing one row per CDR3 protein. Of approximately 100,000 distinct CDR3 sequences listed, approximately 70% are singletons. The source material was liver tumor tissue from sampling region 2. As to subset: tumor region T2, inferior pole. These receptor sequences come from a woman aged 55-75 years with primary liver carcinoma and hepatitis B virus infection.

This clonotype was recorded many times. The J gene is TRBJ1-1, the V gene TRBV5-1, with D tentatively TRBD1 (5 bases). Trimming left V 5 bases short and J 1 base short, with 9 bases between. There are 13 residues in the CDR3. Germline V gene data show CDR1 as SGHRS and CDR2 as YFSETQ. The CDR3 nucleotides are TGCGCCAGCAGTTCGACAGAGAACACTGAAGCTTTCTTT. It codes for CASSSTENTEAFF.

On this clonotype: The missing conserved phenylalanine or tryptophan at the end of this CDR3 makes a read error likely. The chain combines TRBV12-3 or TRBV12-4 with TRBJ1-1, with D perhaps matching TRBD1 (5 bases). The V end lost 2 bases, the J end lost 4 bases, and 11 bases lay between the germline ends. CDR3 length equals 14 residues. The chain's CDR3 is CASSLSRDGTEAFL. DNA of the CDR3: TGTGCCAGCAGTTTATCAAGGGACGGCACTGAAGCTTTCCTT.

This clonotype was counted between two and nine times. This rearrangement joins TRBV28 to TRBJ2-3, with TRBD2 identical over 11 bases. CDR1 MDHEN and CDR2 SYDVKM come from the germline V gene. CDR3 length: 16 residues. Germline trimming cut 6 bases from V and 3 bases from J; bases unmatched to any gene: 8. The CDR3 region is CASSTLAGEETDTQYF. CDR3 DNA: TGTGCCAGCAGCACACTAGCGGGAGAAGAGACAGATACGCAGTATTTT.

The rearrangement joins TRBV11-2 to TRBJ2-5, with unresolved D. V dropped 9 bases and J dropped 0 bases, with 11 bases sitting between them. From germline, CDR1 is SGHAT and CDR2 FQNNGV. This CDR3 region has 13 residues. The CDR3 nucleotides read TGTGCCAGTAGATCGCAGTACCAAGAGACCCAGTACTTC. Its translation is CASRSQYQETQYF.

This clonotype was picked up many times. This chain joins TRBV12-3 or TRBV12-4 and TRBJ1-1, with a tentative D call TRBD1 (5 bases). The CDR3 length is 14 residues. V was shortened by 3 bases and J by 9 bases, with 17 bases between the two germline ends. This CDR3 is CASSLSPLGLQAFF. In DNA form, the CDR3 reads TGTGCCAGCAGTTTGTCCCCTTTGGGACTACAAGCTTTCTTT.

This clonotype has more than one count but fewer than ten. The chain uses TRBV28 and TRBJ2-5; D not resolved. The CDR3 has 12 residues. The V gene's germline CDR1 is MDHEN and CDR2 SYDVKM. V was pared by 3 bases and J by 5 bases, with 7 bases between. In nucleotides, the CDR3 is TGTGCCAGCAGTTTCCTTCAGGAGACCCAGTACTTC. This codes for CASSFLQETQYF.

This clonotype was detected many times. The J gene is TRBJ2-3, the V gene TRBV7-8; D may be TRBD2 (7 bases). The CDR3 is made up of 15 amino acids. CDR1 is SGHVS, CDR2 FQNEAQ, per germline. V lost 4 bases and J 2 bases, leaving 13 bases between the germline ends. In DNA, the CDR3 is TGTGCCAGCAGCTGGGGGGGCGCCAACACAGATACGCAGTATTTT. Translation gives CASSWGGANTDTQYF.

The sample holds many counts of this clonotype. The chain combines TRBV7-9 with TRBJ1-1, with TRBD1 identical over 7 bases. This CDR3 region has 14 residues. Looked up from germline, CDR1 is SEHNR and CDR2 is FQNEAQ (reference sequence). The J segment lost 10 bases and the V segment lost 5 bases, leaving 13 bases of the junction unmatched. The CDR3 DNA is TGTGCCAGCAGCCCACAGGGGAGCGTTTCCGGAGCTTTCTTT. It translates to CASSPQGSVSGAFF.

This clonotype has a count of ten or more. V gene TRBV6-5 combines with J gene TRBJ2-5; 10 bases align to TRBD2. J was trimmed by 0 bases and V by 4 bases; bases with no gene match: 14. CDR1 is MNHEY and CDR2 is SVGAGI in the germline V gene. This CDR3 is 19 amino acids long. For the CDR3, the DNA is TGTGCCAGCAGTTTTAAGGCTAGCGGGAGTGTTGAGTACCAAGAGACCCAGTACTTC. Translated: CASSFKASGSVEYQETQYF.

This clonotype was observed at least ten times. This chain uses TRBV7-8 with TRBJ2-3; 8 bases match TRBD2. Unmatched junction bases numbered 14, after V lost 5 bases and J lost 1 base. This CDR3 comprises 18 residues. CDR1 is SGHVS, CDR2 FQNEAQ, per germline. In nucleotides, the CDR3 is TGTGCCAGCAGCCGTAAGGGACTAGATCTATCTGGCACAGATACGCAGTATTTT. Its protein is CASSRKGLDLSGTDTQYF.

This clonotype was seen repeatedly, ten times or more. The rearrangement links TRBV6-5 to TRBJ1-5; D not resolved. The germline CDR1 and CDR2 sequences are MNHEY and SVGAGI. V dropped 0 bases and J dropped 0 bases, with 15 bases sitting between them. The CDR3 covers 18 residues. CDR3 residues: CASSYSRREGGSNQPQHF. The CDR3 bases are TGTGCCAGCAGTTACTCACGGAGGGAAGGAGGTAGCAATCAGCCCCAGCATTTT.

Comment on this clonotype: The junction departs from the called germline gene at one end, perhaps through a read error. The chain is built from TRBV11-2 and TRBJ1-1; D is unclear. Germline assignment: CDR1 SGHAT and CDR2 FQNNGV. The CDR3 is made up of 13 amino acids. CDR3 sequence: CDSILLGNTEAFF. The CDR3 nucleotides read TGTGACAGCATTTTACTTGGGAACACTGAAGCTTTCTTT. Full variable domain (remainder filled in from reference TRBV11-2 and TRBJ1-1): EAGVAQSPRYKIIEKRQSVAFWCNPISGHATLYWYQQILGQGPKLLIQFQNNGVVDDSQLPKDRFSAERLKGVDSTLKIQPAKLEDSAVYLCDSILLGNTEAFFGQGTRLTVV.

Comment on this clonotype: A read error may account for a junction end that differs from germline. The rearrangement links TRBV6-1 to TRBJ2-1; 10 bases agree with TRBD2. Germline V gives CDR1 MNHNS, CDR2 SASEGT. The CDR3 is made up of 15 amino acids. CDR3 sequence reads: CANSRSASGSPEQFF. The CDR3 DNA follows: TGTGCCAACAGTCGGTCGGCTAGCGGGAGTCCTGAGCAGTTCTTC.

As regards this clonotype: One junction end disagrees with the germline gene, perhaps due to a read error. The chain couples TRBV5-1 to TRBJ2-7; 9 nucleotides line up with TRBD1. The CDR3 consists of 11 residues. CDR1 is SGHRS and CDR2 is YFSETQ in the germline V gene. CDR3 in amino acids: CASSLDRGQYF. CDR3 bases: TGCGCCAGCAGCTTGGACAGGGGGCAGTATTTC.

The genes are TRBV12-5 and TRBJ2-6; D assignment may be TRBD1 or TRBD2 (5 bases each). Trimming took off 8 bases at V and 1 base at J, with 12 bases between the two ends. The germline gives CDR1 LGHNT, CDR2 FRNRAP. The length of the CDR3 is 15 residues. The CDR3 loop reads CASWGRGSGANVLTF. In DNA, the CDR3 is TGTGCTAGTTGGGGACGAGGTTCTGGGGCCAACGTCCTGACTTTC.

Worth noting for this clonotype: The conserved phenylalanine or tryptophan is not found at the CDR3 terminus, so this likely reflects a read error. The chain combines TRBV11-1 with TRBJ2-1; no clear D. CDR3 length: 13 residues. The V gene's germline CDR1 is SGHAT and CDR2 FQDESV (reference sequence). As DNA, the CDR3 is TGTGCTAGCAGCTTCGGCACGGATGATGAGCAGTTCGTC. Translation: CASSFGTDDEQFV.

The chain employs TRBV10-2 and TRBJ2-1; a weak D match, TRBD2 (6 bases). The DNA matches TRBJ2-7 better at its end, which makes the J call doubtful. The germline gives CDR1 WSHSY, CDR2 SAAADI. The CDR3 has 15 residues. CDR3 nucleotide sequence: TGCGCCAGCAGTGACTTTCGAGGAGGGCCCAATGAGCAGTACTTC. The encoded protein is CASSDFRGGPNEQYF.

This clonotype was seen a handful of times. The J gene is TRBJ2-1, the V gene TRBV29-1; TRBD2 matches 9 bases. J was trimmed by 11 bases and V by 6 bases; bases with no gene match: 14. The CDR3 has 14 residues. Germline V CDR1 and CDR2: SQVTM, ANQGSEA. The CDR3 is CSVLGGRAVDKQFF. CDR3 nucleotides: TGCAGCGTGCTGGGCGGGAGGGCCGTCGATAAGCAGTTCTTC.

This clonotype has ten or more counts. This sequence joins TRBV14 and TRBJ1-2; D unresolved. The CDR3 has 15 residues. V was clipped by 1 base and J by 0 bases, with 9 bases between them. The germline V gene encodes CDR1 SGHDN and CDR2 FVKESK. In nucleotides, the CDR3 is TGTGCCAGCAGCCAAGCGGCAGGAGCTAACTATGGCTACACCTTC. Protein product: CASSQAAGANYGYTF.

By proportion, this clonotype is medium-sized (0.01 to 0.1%). The rearrangement links TRBV29-1 to TRBJ2-1, with TRBD1 matching over 8 bases. V lost 7 bases to trimming and J lost 3 bases; unmatched junction nucleotides: 17. Per the germline V gene, CDR1 is SQVTM and CDR2 is ANQGSEA. There are 17 residues in the CDR3. The DNA for the CDR3 is TGCAGCGCCCCTCGGTTGGAGGGACAGGTTTTCTACAATGAGCAGTTCTTC. Translating it yields CSAPRLEGQVFYNEQFF.

This clonotype was picked up many times. The chain recombines TRBV6-6 with TRBJ2-1, with 8 bases that match TRBD2. The V gene end was trimmed by 6 bases and the J gene end by 7 bases; junction bases not matched to a gene: 11. Per the germline V gene, CDR1 is MNHNY and CDR2 is SVGAGI (reference sequence). The CDR3 loop spans 15 amino acids. The CDR3 coding sequence is TGTGCCAGCAGGCCCGGGGGGGAGGGCTTAAATGAGCAGTTCTTC. This codes for CASRPGGEGLNEQFF.

This clonotype was detected a few times. The V call is TRBV24-1, the J call TRBJ2-1, with D possibly TRBD2 on 5 matching bases. The CDR3 is 13 residues long. Trimming removed 9 bases from V and 5 bases from J, with 13 bases in between. Germline CDR1 is KGHDR and CDR2 is SFDVKD. The CDR3 spells CATVPGKNNEQFF. The CDR3 DNA follows: TGTGCCACCGTACCGGGAAAGAACAATGAGCAGTTCTTC.

Many counts were recorded for this clonotype. V is TRBV5-4 and J is TRBJ2-4; 11 bases fit TRBD2. V shed 5 bases and J 5 bases; nucleotides not matched to a gene: 3. This CDR3 has 14 residues. The germline V gene encodes CDR1 SGHNT and CDR2 YYREEE (reference sequence). The CDR3 bases are TGTGCCAGCAGTTATAGCGGGGGGGAAAACATTCAGTACTTC. Amino acids: CASSYSGGENIQYF.

As to this clonotype: This may be a read error, as it is one base from a much larger clone. The chain couples TRBV5-1 to TRBJ1-5; D may be TRBD1 (5 bases). Between the trimmed V and J ends, which lost 6 bases and 0 bases, there was a span of 10 bases. This CDR3 has 14 amino acids. Germline CDR1 is SGHRS and CDR2 is YFSETQ. This CDR3 is CASNLGASNQPQHF. CDR3 nucleotides: TGCGCCAGCAATCTTGGGGCTAGCAATCAGCCCCAGCATTTT.

Regarding this clonotype: Germline is not matched at one junction end, which may reflect a read error. CDR3 DNA: TGTGCCCGCAGTGGATACCAGGGGGGCACTGAAGCTTTCTTT. Translated, it gives CARSGYQGGTEAFF. V is TRBV6-1 and J is TRBJ1-1; 7 bases fit TRBD1. This CDR3 is built from 14 residues. Germline V gene data show CDR1 as MNHNS and CDR2 as SASEGT.

Concerning this clonotype itself: The junction and the germline gene differ at one end; a read error may be behind it. The gene calls are TRBV4-1 and TRBJ1-5; D gene ambiguous. The CDR3 is made up of 13 amino acids. Germline V gene sequence: CDR1 MGHRA, CDR2 YSYEKL. The CDR3 region is CASSRGSGQPQHF. The CDR3 DNA follows: TGCGCTAGCAGCCGAGGGTCGGGTCAGCCCCAGCATTTT.

This clonotype was recorded at least ten times. This sequence joins TRBV4-1 and TRBJ1-4; D possibly corresponds to TRBD1 (6 bases). CDR3 length: 16 residues. Trimming stripped 0 bases from V and 5 bases from J, with 13 bases between. Germline V gene data show CDR1 as MGHRA and CDR2 as YSYEKL. The CDR3 region is CASSQDPYRANEKLFF. The CDR3 region has the DNA TGCGCCAGCAGCCAAGATCCCTACAGGGCGAATGAAAAACTGTTTTTT.

As regards this clonotype: Germline is not matched at one junction end, which may reflect a read error. CDR3 residues: CASSPQAGGIDEEFF. The CDR3 DNA reads TGCGCCAGCAGCCCGCAAGCGGGAGGGATCGATGAGGAGTTCTTC. The chain links TRBV5-4 to TRBJ2-1; 10 bases agree with TRBD2. The CDR3 extends over 15 amino acids. The germline gives CDR1 SGHNT, CDR2 YYREEE (reference sequence).

The V call is TRBV30, the J call TRBJ1-6; D possibly corresponds to TRBD1 (6 bases). The CDR3 loop spans 14 amino acids. From germline, CDR1 is GTSNPN and CDR2 SVGIG (reference sequence). Trimming took off 3 bases at V and 8 bases at J, with 14 bases between the two ends. The CDR3 loop is CAWRSTGAYSPLHF. The CDR3 DNA sequence: TGTGCCTGGAGGTCCACGGGGGCTTATTCACCCCTCCACTTT.